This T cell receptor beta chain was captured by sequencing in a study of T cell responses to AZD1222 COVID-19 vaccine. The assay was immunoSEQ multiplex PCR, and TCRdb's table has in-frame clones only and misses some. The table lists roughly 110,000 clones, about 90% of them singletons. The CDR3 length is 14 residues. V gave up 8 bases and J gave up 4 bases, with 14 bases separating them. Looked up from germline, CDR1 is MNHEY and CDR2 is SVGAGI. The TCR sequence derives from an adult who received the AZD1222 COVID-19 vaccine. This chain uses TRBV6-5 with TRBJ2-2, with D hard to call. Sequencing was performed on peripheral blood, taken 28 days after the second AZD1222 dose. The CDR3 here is CASVTRSGTGELFF. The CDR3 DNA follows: TGTGCCAGCGTCACGCGTTCGGGCACCGGGGAGCTGTTTTTT.